The next 8 T cell receptor beta chains were all read from a single sample in a study of long-term antiretroviral therapy in people with HIV. The run of the v3.0 immunoSEQ assay was at survey level. The protocol was immunoSEQ multiplex PCR, while the TCRdb copy is restricted to in-frame clones and leaves out a portion. This sample yields nearly 25,000 clones, of which 84% are seen a single time; about 2.1% belongs to the top ten. The specimen comprised unsorted PBMCs, sampled 3 years after starting antiretroviral therapy. Every receptor here comes from a man aged 45-65 years with HIV.

The rearrangement links TRBV28 to TRBJ1-3; no clear D gene. Trimming removed 6 bases from V and 3 bases from J, with 15 bases in between. Germline-derived CDR1 and CDR2 are MDHEN and SYDVKM. CDR3 size: 15 residues. The CDR3 spells CASRAFWEGGNTIYF. As DNA, the CDR3 is TGTGCCAGCAGGGCCTTCTGGGAAGGTGGAAACACCATATATTTT.

This clone turned up a few times. The V and J genes are TRBV28 and TRBJ2-7; D not resolved. In germline, CDR1 is MDHEN, CDR2 SYDVKM. The CDR3 is 11 residues long. Between the trimmed V and J ends, which lost 7 bases and 2 bases, there was a span of 6 bases. DNA for the CDR3: TGTGCCAGCACCTCAACCTACGAGCAGTACTTC. It yields the protein CASTSTYEQYF.

This clone has more than one count but fewer than ten. This sequence joins TRBV15 and TRBJ1-1; D is perhaps TRBD1 (5 bases). Germline-derived CDR1 and CDR2 are LNHNV and YYDKDF (reference sequence). V lost 5 bases, J lost 6 bases, and 19 bases lay in between. The CDR3 runs 15 residues. The CDR3 nucleotides are TGTGCCACCAGCTCTCCCCAGAGGGGTCAGGCTGAAGCTTTCTTT. It is translated as CATSSPQRGQAEAFF.

The chain's CDR3 is CASSKTGTNVLTF. CDR3 sequence (DNA): TGTGCCAGCAGCAAAACAGGGACCAACGTCCTGACTTTC. This chain uses TRBV21-1 with TRBJ2-6; TRBD1, as called in the table, went unchecked against the DNA. TRBV21-1 corresponds to a pseudogene. The CDR3 is 13 residues long.

The rearrangement links TRBV27 to TRBJ1-6; D ambiguous. The V end was cut by 5 bases, the J end by 7 bases, with 9 bases between. CDR1 and CDR2 (germline): MNHEY, SMNVEV (reference sequence). There are 13 residues in the CDR3. DNA of the CDR3: TGTGCCAGCAGTCGGGTTAGCAATTCACCCCTCCACTTT. Its protein is CASSRVSNSPLHF.

This clone showed up just a few times. The DNA for the CDR3 is TGTGCCTGGAGAACCCTGTATGGCTACACCTTC. It translates to CAWRTLYGYTF. The rearrangement uses TRBV30 and TRBJ1-2; D call uncertain. This CDR3 contains 11 residues. From germline, CDR1 is GTSNPN and CDR2 SVGIG (reference sequence). The V gene lost 3 bases and the J gene lost 5 bases, with 7 bases spanning the gap.

The chain couples TRBV5-1 to TRBJ2-4, with 8 bases fitting TRBD2. Germline lookup yields CDR1 SGHRS and CDR2 YFSETQ. The V segment lost 4 bases and the J segment 7 bases; nucleotides outside the gene matches: 4. CDR3 length equals 13 residues. CDR3 region: CASSPGGDNIQYF. Here the CDR3 DNA reads TGCGCCAGCAGCCCCGGGGGGGATAACATTCAGTACTTC.

This clone appeared a few times. The genes are TRBV30 and TRBJ1-1; D may be TRBD1 (5 bases). The CDR3 length is 11 residues. Germline V gene data show CDR1 as GTSNPN and CDR2 as SVGIG (reference sequence). CDR3 coding DNA: TGTGGGGGCGAACGGAACACTGAAGCTTTCTTT. Encoded protein: CGGERNTEAFF.